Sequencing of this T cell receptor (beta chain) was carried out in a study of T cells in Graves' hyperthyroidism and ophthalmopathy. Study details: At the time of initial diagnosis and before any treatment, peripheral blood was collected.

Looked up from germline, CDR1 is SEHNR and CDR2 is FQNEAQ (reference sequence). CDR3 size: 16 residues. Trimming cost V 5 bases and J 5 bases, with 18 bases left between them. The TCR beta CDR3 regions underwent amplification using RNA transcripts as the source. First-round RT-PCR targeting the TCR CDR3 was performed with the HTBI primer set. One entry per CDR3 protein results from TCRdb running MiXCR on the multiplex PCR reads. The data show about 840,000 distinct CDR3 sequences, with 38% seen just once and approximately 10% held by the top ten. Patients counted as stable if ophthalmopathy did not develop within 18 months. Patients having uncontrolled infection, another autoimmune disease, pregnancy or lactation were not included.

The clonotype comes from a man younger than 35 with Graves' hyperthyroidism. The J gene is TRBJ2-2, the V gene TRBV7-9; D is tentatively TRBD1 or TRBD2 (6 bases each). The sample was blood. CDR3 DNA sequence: TGTGCCAGCAGCCCGGCATGGGGGGCGCGGACCGGGGAGCTGTTTTTT. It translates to CASSPAWGARTGELFF.